A single sample gave rise to the 15 T cell receptor beta chains below, sequenced in a study of shared clonotypes between healthy human individuals. The protocol was immunoSEQ multiplex PCR, while the TCRdb copy is restricted to in-frame clones and leaves out a portion. In the table there are approximately 1.5 million clones, around 98% of which are singletons. Sequenced input: naive CD4+ T cells sorted from blood. Subset reported: CD45RA+ positively selected. These receptors originate from a man under 40 in good health.

V usage is TRBV5-4 and J usage is TRBJ2-4; 9 positions match TRBD2. J gave up 12 bases and V 5 bases, and 9 bases lay outside the gene matches. Germline V lookup: CDR1 SGHNT, CDR2 YYREEE (reference sequence). This CDR3 comprises 13 residues. CDR3 nucleotides: TGTGCCAGCAGTGTCGGGACTAGCAAAACTCAGTACTTC. It codes for CASSVGTSKTQYF.

The J gene is TRBJ1-5, the V gene TRBV4-2; 8 bases map to TRBD1. Germline loops: CDR1 LGHNA, CDR2 YNFKEQ. Losses at the gene ends were 1 base for V and 3 bases for J; bases not matched to a gene: 5. The CDR3 runs 16 residues. CDR3 bases: TGTGCCAGCAGCCAAGCCCCAGGGGGCATCAATCAGCCCCAGCATTTT. Protein sequence: CASSQAPGGINQPQHF.

The chain employs TRBV19 and TRBJ2-7; 12 bases line up with TRBD2. CDR1 and CDR2 (germline): LNHDA, SQIVND (reference sequence). The ends lost 7 bases at V and 3 bases at J; junction bases unmatched: 7. The CDR3 extends over 15 amino acids. CDR3 DNA sequence: TGTGCCAGTACCCCGGGACTAGCGGGTTTCTACGAGCAGTACTTC. Residues: CASTPGLAGFYEQYF.

The chain links TRBV11-2 to TRBJ2-3, with a tentative D call TRBD2 (5 bases). This CDR3 contains 15 residues. Germline loops: CDR1 SGHAT, CDR2 FQNNGV. The V gene lost 0 bases and the J gene lost 2 bases, with 9 bases spanning the gap. The CDR3 coding sequence is TGTGCCAGCAGCTTAGATGGGAGACTCACAGATACGCAGTATTTT. It yields the protein CASSLDGRLTDTQYF.

V and J are TRBV27 and TRBJ2-2; TRBD2 might be the D (6 bases). From germline, CDR1 is MNHEY and CDR2 SMNVEV (reference sequence). There are 15 residues in the CDR3. V was pared by 7 bases and J by 3 bases, with 15 bases between. CDR3: CASTPGGTYTGELFF. CDR3 in DNA: TGTGCCAGCACCCCGGGCGGGACCTACACCGGGGAGCTGTTTTTT.

The chain uses TRBV27 and TRBJ2-7; 9 bases match TRBD1. CDR1 is MNHEY and CDR2 is SMNVEV in the germline V gene (reference sequence). CDR3 length equals 15 residues. J lost 2 bases, V lost 5 bases, and 7 bases had no gene match. Written as DNA, the CDR3 is TGTGCCAGCAGTCACGACAGGGGGGCGACCTACGAGCAGTACTTC. Its protein is CASSHDRGATYEQYF.

V usage is TRBV18 and J usage is TRBJ2-1; 11 nucleotides line up with TRBD2. With 3 bases clipped from V and 7 bases from J, the junction kept 17 bases outside the gene matches. Germline assignment: CDR1 KGHSH and CDR2 LQKENI. This CDR3 region has 19 residues. In DNA, the CDR3 is TGTGCCAGCTCACCTAATACTAGCGGGAGTTGGTTCTATGGGAATGAGCAGTTCTTC. Protein sequence: CASSPNTSGSWFYGNEQFF.

The rearrangement joins TRBV6-1 to TRBJ2-1, with no clear D. Germline V gene sequence: CDR1 MNHNS, CDR2 SASEGT. V was trimmed by 4 bases and J by 4 bases, leaving 14 bases between them. The CDR3 extends over 15 amino acids. CDR3 sequence (DNA): TGTGCCAGCAGTGGCCTAAGGGTCTCATACAATGAGCAGTTCTTC. Translated, it gives CASSGLRVSYNEQFF.

The V and J genes are TRBV6-5 and TRBJ2-1; D might be TRBD2 (7 bases). Germline CDR1 is MNHEY and CDR2 is SVGAGI. V shed 0 bases and J shed 9 bases, with 18 bases lying between them. This CDR3 is 16 amino acids long. This CDR3 is CASSYSMRKGGGEQFF. DNA for the CDR3: TGTGCCAGCAGTTACTCTATGAGGAAGGGAGGGGGTGAGCAGTTCTTC.

This chain connects TRBV4-2 to TRBJ1-5; D is unresolved. V was trimmed by 0 bases and J by 1 base, leaving 4 bases between them. CDR1 LGHNA and CDR2 YNFKEQ come from the germline V gene. CDR3 length: 14 amino acids. The CDR3 sequence is CASSQDGSNQPQHF. CDR3 DNA: TGTGCCAGCAGCCAAGATGGGAGCAATCAGCCCCAGCATTTT.

The CDR3 protein is CASRGLAGYNEQFF. In DNA form, the CDR3 reads TGTGCCAGCAGGGGACTAGCGGGGTACAATGAGCAGTTCTTC. This chain joins TRBV28 and TRBJ2-1; 13 bases line up with TRBD2. Germline V gives CDR1 MDHEN, CDR2 SYDVKM. This CDR3 has 14 residues. J was trimmed by 4 bases and V by 6 bases; bases with no gene match: 0.

The chain has TRBV7-9 and TRBJ1-2; 7 bases map to TRBD1. This CDR3 spans 16 amino acids. V was clipped by 4 bases and J by 2 bases; unmatched bases: 10. The V gene's germline CDR1 is SEHNR and CDR2 FQNEAQ (reference sequence). The CDR3 sequence is CASSSSHWDSNYGYTF. CDR3 sequence (DNA): TGTGCCAGCAGCTCCTCCCATTGGGACAGCAACTATGGCTACACCTTC.

This clone was recorded once. The genes are TRBV28 and TRBJ2-6; perhaps TRBD2 as D (6 bases). V lost 7 bases to trimming and J lost 2 bases, with 18 bases between them. Germline CDR1 and CDR2: MDHEN and SYDVKM. The CDR3 runs 17 residues. The CDR3 region has the DNA TGTGCCAGCACCAAACCGGCCGGGAGTGCTGGGGCCAACGTCCTGACTTTC. Translating it yields CASTKPAGSAGANVLTF. The full variable domain, completed using reference TRBV28 and TRBJ2-6, is DVKVTQSSRYLVKRTGEKVFLECVQDMDHENMFWYRQDPGLGLRLIYFSYDVKMKEKGDIPEGYSVSREKKERFSLILESASTNQTSMYLCASTKPAGSAGANVLTFGAGSRLTVL.

J is TRBJ2-1 and V is TRBV29-1; possibly TRBD1 for D (5 bases). The CDR3 is made up of 22 amino acids. Germline V gene data show CDR1 as SQVTM and CDR2 as ANQGSEA. The germline V and J ends were trimmed by 3 bases and 8 bases, with 41 bases remaining between them. For the CDR3, the DNA is TGCAGCGTTGACGGGTGGGGTAGGGGCGCGTCTATCCCCGATGCCCCGCGCGATGAGCAGTTCTTC. Amino acids: CSVDGWGRGASIPDAPRDEQFF.

The rearrangement joins TRBV10-1 to TRBJ2-2; 10 bases agree with TRBD2. Germline-derived CDR1 and CDR2 are WNHNN and SYGVQD (reference sequence). The V gene end was trimmed by 6 bases and the J gene end by 5 bases; junction bases not matched to a gene: 6. The CDR3 is made up of 15 amino acids. For the CDR3, the DNA is TGCGCCAGCAGCCCTAGCGGGAGAGGAACCGGGGAGCTGTTTTTT. Translated: CASSPSGRGTGELFF.